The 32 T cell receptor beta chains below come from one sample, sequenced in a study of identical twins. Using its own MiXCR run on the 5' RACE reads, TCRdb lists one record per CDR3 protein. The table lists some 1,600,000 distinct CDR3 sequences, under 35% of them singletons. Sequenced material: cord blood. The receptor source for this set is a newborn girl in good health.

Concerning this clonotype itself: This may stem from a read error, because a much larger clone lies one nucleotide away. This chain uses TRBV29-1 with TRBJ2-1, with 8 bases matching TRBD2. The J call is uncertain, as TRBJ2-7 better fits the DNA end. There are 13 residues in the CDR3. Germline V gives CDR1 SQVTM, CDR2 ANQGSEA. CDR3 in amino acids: CSGHSGSANEQYF. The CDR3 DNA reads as TGCAGCGGCCACAGCGGGAGTGCCAATGAGCAGTACTTC.

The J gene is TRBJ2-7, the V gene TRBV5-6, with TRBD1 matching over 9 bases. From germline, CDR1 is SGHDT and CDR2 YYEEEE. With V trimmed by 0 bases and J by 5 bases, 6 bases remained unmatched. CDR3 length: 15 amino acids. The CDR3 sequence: CASSLGPGQGHEQYF. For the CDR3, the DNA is TGTGCCAGCAGCTTGGGACCGGGACAGGGACACGAGCAGTACTTC.

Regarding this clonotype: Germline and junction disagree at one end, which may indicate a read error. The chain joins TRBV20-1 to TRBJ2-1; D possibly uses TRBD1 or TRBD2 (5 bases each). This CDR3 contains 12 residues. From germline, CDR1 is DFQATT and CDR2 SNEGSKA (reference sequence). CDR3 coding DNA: TGCAGTGGTCGGGGCCCATACAGTGAGCAGTTCTTC. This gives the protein CSGRGPYSEQFF.

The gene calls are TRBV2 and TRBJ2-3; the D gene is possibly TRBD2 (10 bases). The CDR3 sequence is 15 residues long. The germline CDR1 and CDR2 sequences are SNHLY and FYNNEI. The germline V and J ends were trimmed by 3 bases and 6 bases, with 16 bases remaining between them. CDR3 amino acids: CASSEGQGLADTQYF. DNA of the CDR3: TGTGCCAGCAGTGAGGGACAGGGACTAGCGGATACGCAGTATTTT.

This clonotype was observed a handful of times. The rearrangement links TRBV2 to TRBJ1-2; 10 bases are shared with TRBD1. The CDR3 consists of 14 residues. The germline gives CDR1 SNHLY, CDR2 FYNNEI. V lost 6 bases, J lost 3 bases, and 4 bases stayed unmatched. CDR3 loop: CASRGQGPDYGYTF. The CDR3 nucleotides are TGTGCCAGCAGGGGACAGGGGCCAGACTATGGCTACACCTTC.

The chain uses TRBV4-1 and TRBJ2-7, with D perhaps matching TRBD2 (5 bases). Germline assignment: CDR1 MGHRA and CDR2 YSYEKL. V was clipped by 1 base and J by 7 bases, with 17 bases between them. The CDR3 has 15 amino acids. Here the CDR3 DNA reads TGCGCCAGCAGCCAAGCCGAGCGGACCTACAATGAGCAGTACTTC. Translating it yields CASSQAERTYNEQYF.

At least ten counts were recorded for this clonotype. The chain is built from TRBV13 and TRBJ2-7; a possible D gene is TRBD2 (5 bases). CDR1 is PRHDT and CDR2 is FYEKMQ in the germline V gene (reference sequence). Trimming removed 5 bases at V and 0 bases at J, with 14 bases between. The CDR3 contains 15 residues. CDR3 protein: CASSLATSSSYEQYF. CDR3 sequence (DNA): TGTGCCAGCAGCCTAGCAACTTCCAGCTCCTACGAGCAGTACTTC.

Here the CDR3 DNA reads TGTGCCAGCAGCCCCGCAGAGGGTCCCTATGGCTACACCTTC. It codes for CASSPAEGPYGYTF. V and J are TRBV3-1 and TRBJ1-2, with D uncertain. Trimming cost V 4 bases and J 4 bases, with 13 bases left between them. Per the germline V gene, CDR1 is LGHDT and CDR2 is YNNKEL (reference sequence). This CDR3 has 14 residues.

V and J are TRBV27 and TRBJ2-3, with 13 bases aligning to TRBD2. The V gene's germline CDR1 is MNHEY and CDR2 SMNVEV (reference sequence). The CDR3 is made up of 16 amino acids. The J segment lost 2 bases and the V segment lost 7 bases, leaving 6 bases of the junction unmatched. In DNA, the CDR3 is TGTGCCAGCAACCGACTAGCGGGGGGCAACACAGATACGCAGTATTTT. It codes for CASNRLAGGNTDTQYF.

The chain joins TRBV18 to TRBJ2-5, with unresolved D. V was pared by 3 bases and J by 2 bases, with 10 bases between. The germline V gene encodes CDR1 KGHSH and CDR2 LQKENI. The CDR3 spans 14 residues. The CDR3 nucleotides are TGTGCCAGCTCACCTCGACCCAGGCAAGAGACCCAGTACTTC. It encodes CASSPRPRQETQYF.

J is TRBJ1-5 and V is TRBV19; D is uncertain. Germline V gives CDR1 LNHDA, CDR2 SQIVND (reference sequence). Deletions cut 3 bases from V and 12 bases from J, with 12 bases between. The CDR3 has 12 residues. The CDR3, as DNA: TGTGCCAGTAGTATCGTGGCAGGATTCCAGCATTTT. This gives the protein CASSIVAGFQHF.

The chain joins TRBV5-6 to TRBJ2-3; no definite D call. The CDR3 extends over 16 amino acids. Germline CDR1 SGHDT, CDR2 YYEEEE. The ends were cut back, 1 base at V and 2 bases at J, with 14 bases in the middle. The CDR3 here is CASSLPPIAPTDTQYF. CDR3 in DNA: TGTGCCAGCAGCTTGCCTCCGATCGCCCCCACAGATACGCAGTATTTT.

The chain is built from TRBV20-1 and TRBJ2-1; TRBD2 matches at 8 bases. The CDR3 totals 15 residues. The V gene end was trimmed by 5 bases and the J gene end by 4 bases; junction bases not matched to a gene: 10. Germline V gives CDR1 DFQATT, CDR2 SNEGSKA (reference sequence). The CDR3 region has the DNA TGCAGTGCTGGCCCCAGCGGGAGAGTTTACAATGAGCAGTTCTTC. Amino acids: CSAGPSGRVYNEQFF.

CDR3 in amino acids: CASSSGSGFYEQYF. CDR3 nucleotides: TGTGCCAGCAGCTCGGGAAGCGGATTCTACGAGCAGTACTTC. J is TRBJ2-5 and V is TRBV7-2; maybe TRBD2 (5 bases). Gene TRBJ2-7 matches the end of the DNA better, so the J call may be wrong. The germline V gene has CDR1 SGHTA and CDR2 FQGNSA. This CDR3 spans 14 amino acids.

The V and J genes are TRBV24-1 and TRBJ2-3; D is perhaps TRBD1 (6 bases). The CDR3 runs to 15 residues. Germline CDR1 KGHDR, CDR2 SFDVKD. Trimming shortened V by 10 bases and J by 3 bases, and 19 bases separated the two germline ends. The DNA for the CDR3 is TGTGCCACAAGTACGACCCAGAGGGGGACAGATACGCAGTATTTT. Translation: CATSTTQRGTDTQYF.

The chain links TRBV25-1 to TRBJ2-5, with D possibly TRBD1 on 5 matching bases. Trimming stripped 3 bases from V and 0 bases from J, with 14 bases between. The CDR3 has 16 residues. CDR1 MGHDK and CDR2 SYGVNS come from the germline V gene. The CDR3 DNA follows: TGTGCCAGCAGTGATCGTAGGGGATGGGACCAAGAGACCCAGTACTTC. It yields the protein CASSDRRGWDQETQYF.

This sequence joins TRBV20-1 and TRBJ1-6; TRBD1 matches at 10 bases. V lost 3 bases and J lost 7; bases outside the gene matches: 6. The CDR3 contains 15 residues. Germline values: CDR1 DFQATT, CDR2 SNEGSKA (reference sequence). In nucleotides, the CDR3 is TGCAGTGCTAGCTCGACAGGGGGCATAAATTCACCCCTCCACTTT. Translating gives CSASSTGGINSPLHF.

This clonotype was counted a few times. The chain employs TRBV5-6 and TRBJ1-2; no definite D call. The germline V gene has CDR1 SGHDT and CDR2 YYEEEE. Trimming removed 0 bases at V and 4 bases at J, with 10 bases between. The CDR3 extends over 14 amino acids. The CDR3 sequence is CASSLAGLAYGYTF. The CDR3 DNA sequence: TGTGCCAGCAGCTTGGCTGGGCTTGCCTATGGCTACACCTTC.

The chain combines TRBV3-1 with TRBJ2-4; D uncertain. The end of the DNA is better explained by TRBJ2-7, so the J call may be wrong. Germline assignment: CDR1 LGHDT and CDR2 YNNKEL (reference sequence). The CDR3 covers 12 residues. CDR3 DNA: TGTGCCAGCAGCCAACACGGCGGCGAGCAGTACTTC. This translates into CASSQHGGEQYF.

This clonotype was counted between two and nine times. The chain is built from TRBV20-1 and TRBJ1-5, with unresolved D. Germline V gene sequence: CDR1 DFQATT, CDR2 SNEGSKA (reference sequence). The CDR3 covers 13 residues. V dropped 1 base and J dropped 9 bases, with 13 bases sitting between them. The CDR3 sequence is CSARGAAQRPQHF. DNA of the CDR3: TGCAGTGCTAGAGGGGCAGCGCAACGGCCCCAGCATTTT.

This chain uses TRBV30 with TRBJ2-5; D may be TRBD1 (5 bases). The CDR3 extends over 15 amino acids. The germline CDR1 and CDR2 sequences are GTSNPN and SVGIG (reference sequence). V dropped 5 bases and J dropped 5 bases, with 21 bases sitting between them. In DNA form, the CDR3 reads TGTGCCTGGGGTATTGGGGCAGGATACATGGAGACCCAGTACTTC. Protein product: CAWGIGAGYMETQYF. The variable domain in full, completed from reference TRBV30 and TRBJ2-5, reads SQTIHQWPATLVQPVGSPLSLECTVEGTSNPNLYWYRQAAGRGLQLLFYSVGIGQISSEVPQNLSASRPQDRQFILSSKKLLLSDSGFYLCAWGIGAGYMETQYFGPGTRLLVL.

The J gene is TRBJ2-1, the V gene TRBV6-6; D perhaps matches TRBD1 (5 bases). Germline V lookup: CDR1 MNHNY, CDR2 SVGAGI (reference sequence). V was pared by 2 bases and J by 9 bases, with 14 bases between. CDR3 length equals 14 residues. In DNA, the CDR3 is TGTGCCAGCAGTTACGGTAGGGGTTATATTGAGCAGTTCTTC. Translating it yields CASSYGRGYIEQFF.

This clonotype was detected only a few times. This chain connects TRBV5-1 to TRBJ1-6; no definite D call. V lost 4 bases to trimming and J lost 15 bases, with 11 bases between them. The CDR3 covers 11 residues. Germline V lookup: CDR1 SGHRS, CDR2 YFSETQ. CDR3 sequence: CASSRETSLHF. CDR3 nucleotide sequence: TGCGCCAGCAGCCGCGAAACAAGCCTCCACTTT.

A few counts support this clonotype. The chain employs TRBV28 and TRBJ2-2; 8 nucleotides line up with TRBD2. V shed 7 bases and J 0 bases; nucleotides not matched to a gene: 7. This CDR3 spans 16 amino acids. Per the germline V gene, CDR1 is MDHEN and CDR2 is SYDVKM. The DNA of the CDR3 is TGTGCCAGCATCCTCTCTAGCGGGCCGAACACCGGGGAGCTGTTTTTT. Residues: CASILSSGPNTGELFF. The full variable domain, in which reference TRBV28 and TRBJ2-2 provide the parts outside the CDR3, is DVKVTQSSRYLVKRTGEKVFLECVQDMDHENMFWYRQDPGLGLRLIYFSYDVKMKEKGDIPEGYSVSREKKERFSLILESASTNQTSMYLCASILSSGPNTGELFFGEGSRLTVL.

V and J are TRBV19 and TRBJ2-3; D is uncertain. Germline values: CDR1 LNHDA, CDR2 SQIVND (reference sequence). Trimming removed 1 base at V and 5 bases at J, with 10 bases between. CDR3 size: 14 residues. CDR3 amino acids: CASSIAPAGDTQYF. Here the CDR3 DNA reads TGTGCCAGTAGTATAGCCCCGGCCGGAGATACGCAGTATTTT.

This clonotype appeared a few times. The CDR3 nucleotides are TGTGCCAGCAGGCGCGGGACTAGCGGGAGTTCCTACAATGAGCAGTTCTTC. Translated, it gives CASRRGTSGSSYNEQFF. The gene calls are TRBV6-1 and TRBJ2-1, with 14 bases identical to TRBD2. The V and J ends lost 6 bases and 1 base, in that order; junction bases with no gene match: 5. This CDR3 spans 17 amino acids. Germline CDR1 reads MNHNS; CDR2 reads SASEGT.

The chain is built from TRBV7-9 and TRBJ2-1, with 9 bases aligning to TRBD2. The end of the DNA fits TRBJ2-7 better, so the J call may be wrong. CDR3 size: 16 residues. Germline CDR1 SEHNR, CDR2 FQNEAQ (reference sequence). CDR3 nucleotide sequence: TGTGCCAGCAGCTTAAGTAGCGGGGGCACCTACAATGAGCAGTACTTC. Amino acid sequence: CASSLSSGGTYNEQYF.

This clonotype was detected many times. Written as DNA, the CDR3 is TGCAGCGTTGCTCCGACAGGCCAAGAGACCCAGTACTTC. Translation: CSVAPTGQETQYF. This sequence joins TRBV29-1 and TRBJ2-5; a possible D gene is TRBD1 (6 bases). The V gene lost 4 bases and the J gene lost 1 base, with 10 bases spanning the gap. This CDR3 is 13 amino acids long. Germline CDR1 reads SQVTM; CDR2 reads ANQGSEA.

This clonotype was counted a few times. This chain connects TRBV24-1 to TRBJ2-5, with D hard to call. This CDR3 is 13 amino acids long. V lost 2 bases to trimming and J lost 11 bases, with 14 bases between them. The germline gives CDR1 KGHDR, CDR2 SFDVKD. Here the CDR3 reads CATSDSRFNEQYF. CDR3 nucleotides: TGTGCCACCAGTGATTCACGCTTCAATGAGCAGTACTTC.

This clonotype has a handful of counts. The CDR3 bases are TGTGCCAGCAGCTTAGTGGCAGGGAGGGCCACTGAAGCTTTCTTT. Its protein is CASSLVAGRATEAFF. V usage is TRBV7-9 and J usage is TRBJ1-1; TRBD1 is a possible D gene (5 bases). CDR3 length: 15 residues. V was clipped by 1 base and J by 4 bases, with 13 bases between them. Germline V gene lookup returns CDR1 SEHNR and CDR2 FQNEAQ (reference sequence). The full variable domain, completed using reference TRBV7-9 and TRBJ1-1, is DTGVSQNPRHKITKRGQNVTFRCDPISEHNRLYWYRQTLGQGPEFLTYFQNEAQLEKSRLLSDRFSAERPKGSFSTLEIQRTEQGDSAMYLCASSLVAGRATEAFFGQGTRLTVV.

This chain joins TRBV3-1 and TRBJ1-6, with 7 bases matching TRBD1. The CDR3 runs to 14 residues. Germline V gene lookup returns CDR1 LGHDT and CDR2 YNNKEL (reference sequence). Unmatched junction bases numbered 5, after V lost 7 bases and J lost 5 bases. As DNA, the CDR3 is TGTGCCAGCAACACGGGACAGCATAATTCACCCCTCCACTTT. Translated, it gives CASNTGQHNSPLHF.

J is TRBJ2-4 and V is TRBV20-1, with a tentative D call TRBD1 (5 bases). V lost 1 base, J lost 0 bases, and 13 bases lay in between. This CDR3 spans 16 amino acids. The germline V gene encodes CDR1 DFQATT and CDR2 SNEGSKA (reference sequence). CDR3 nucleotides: TGCAGTGCTAGAGCCCACAGGAGCTTAGCCAAAAACATTCAGTACTTC. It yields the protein CSARAHRSLAKNIQYF.